These 7 T cell receptor beta chains originate from one sample sequenced in a study of long-term antiretroviral therapy in people with HIV. Runs used v3.0 of the immunoSEQ assay and were done at survey level. This table comes from immunoSEQ multiplex PCR, and its TCRdb copy is limited to in-frame clones, with some not included. The profile shows some 18,000 clones, 79% of them singletons. The starting material was unsorted PBMCs, obtained at the start of antiretroviral therapy, before treatment. The receptor set was obtained from a man younger than 35 with HIV.

The CDR3 here is CASSFLGQGKGQPQHF. The CDR3 DNA reads as TGTGCCAGCAGTTTTCTAGGGCAGGGTAAGGGGCAGCCCCAGCATTTT. The chain has TRBV28 and TRBJ1-5; D is perhaps TRBD1 (5 bases). The CDR3 sequence is 16 residues long. The germline V gene has CDR1 MDHEN and CDR2 SYDVKM. With 3 bases removed from V and 7 bases from J, the gap between germline ends came to 19 bases. The variable domain in full, with the rest retrieved from reference TRBV28 and TRBJ1-5, is DVKVTQSSRYLVKRTGEKVFLECVQDMDHENMFWYRQDPGLGLRLIYFSYDVKMKEKGDIPEGYSVSREKKERFSLILESASTNQTSMYLCASSFLGQGKGQPQHFGDGTRLSIL.

V gene TRBV29-1 combines with J gene TRBJ1-5; D not resolved. The V gene lost 6 bases and the J gene lost 4 bases, with 16 bases spanning the gap. CDR1 is SQVTM, CDR2 ANQGSEA, per germline. The CDR3 totals 14 residues. The chain's CDR3 is CSVLQRTANQPQHF. The CDR3 DNA follows: TGCAGCGTCCTCCAACGAACAGCTAATCAGCCCCAGCATTTT.

The CDR3 region has the DNA TGTGCCAGTAGGGCGACAGGGGGGGCCTACGAGCAGTACTTC. It translates to CASRATGGAYEQYF. The chain carries TRBV19 and TRBJ2-7; 9 nucleotides match TRBD1. This CDR3 has 14 amino acids. The V and J ends lost 6 bases and 2 bases, in that order; junction bases with no gene match: 5. Germline V CDR1 and CDR2: LNHDA, SQIVND (reference sequence).

This clone was detected only once. The gene calls are TRBV5-1 and TRBJ2-5; 7 nucleotides align to TRBD1. The J call may be faulty, since TRBJ2-7 better matches the DNA end. The CDR3 length is 14 residues. Germline CDR1 and CDR2: SGHRS and YFSETQ. This CDR3 reads CASRTDRSSYEQYF. CDR3 DNA sequence: TGCGCCAGCAGAACGGACAGGAGCTCCTACGAGCAGTACTTC.

The rearrangement links TRBV7-2 to TRBJ1-1; D remains ambiguous. The V gene lost 5 bases and the J gene lost 3 bases, with 10 bases spanning the gap. The CDR3 is 13 residues long. Looked up from germline, CDR1 is SGHTA and CDR2 is FQGNSA. The CDR3 protein is CASSADLYTEAFF. The CDR3 DNA reads as TGTGCCAGCAGCGCCGACCTATACACTGAAGCTTTCTTT.

This chain joins TRBV11-3 and TRBJ1-2; D gene unclear. The CDR3 contains 14 residues. Germline V gene data show CDR1 as SGHNT and CDR2 as YENEEA. Trimming shortened V by 1 base and J by 4 bases, and 10 bases separated the two germline ends. The CDR3 protein is CASSLVVYPYGYTF. The CDR3 DNA reads TGTGCCAGCAGCTTAGTGGTTTATCCCTATGGCTACACCTTC.

The rearrangement uses TRBV10-1 and TRBJ1-5; 9 positions match TRBD1. In germline, CDR1 is WNHNN, CDR2 SYGVQD (reference sequence). V shed 4 bases and J 6 bases; nucleotides not matched to a gene: 10. CDR3 length: 16 residues. CDR3 loop: CASSGRVQGAIQPQHF. The CDR3 DNA reads TGCGCCAGCAGTGGGCGGGTACAGGGGGCAATTCAGCCCCAGCATTTT.